This TCR beta chain was identified in a study of radiation and T cells in renal cell carcinoma. Study-wide findings and caveats: From baseline, blood top tumor clonotypes peaked at 2 weeks post-radiation.

Germline V gene data show CDR1 as LGHNT and CDR2 as FRNRAP. CDR3 size: 14 residues. V lost 5 bases and J 0 bases, leaving 8 bases between the germline ends. Time point indicated: blood 4 weeks post-SBRT, at nephrectomy. The treatment was: 15 Gy SBRT to primary tumor, nephrectomy 4 weeks later. In regard to this clone: Its specificity is unknown.

The data were produced by immunoSEQ multiplex PCR, yet TCRdb's version contains in-frame clones alone and is incomplete. The sample lists around 180,000 clones; around 89% were seen once. The clonotype originates from a woman in her fifties or sixties with renal cell carcinoma. The chain couples TRBV12-5 to TRBJ1-5, with D possibly TRBD1 on 5 matching bases. This specimen consisted of blood, obtained from a patient whose treatment included radiotherapy and nephrectomy. The CDR3 sequence: CASGGGNSNQPQHF. The CDR3 DNA reads TGTGCTAGTGGTGGGGGGAATAGCAATCAGCCCCAGCATTTT.